This T cell receptor (beta chain) was identified during a study of blood T cell repertoires in COVID-19. Study-wide context: The United States, Italy and Spain provided the acute and convalescent COVID-19 samples. PBMCs, B-cell-depleted T cells, or T cells provided the cDNA or gDNA that made up the material.

Under the authors' procedure: From reference gene primer amplification, estimates of nucleated cell counts were derived. The repertoire was sequenced with immunoSEQ multiplex PCR; TCRdb's copy has only in-frame clones and lacks some. That table furnishes V, J and clone size, whereas the DNA furnished D and trimming. The data contain some 260,000 clones, approximately 86% of them singletons. Sequencing was performed on peripheral blood. The sequence was collected from a woman in her 30s with acute or convalescent COVID-19.

CDR3 sequence: CASSISQGTDTQYF. For the CDR3, the DNA is TGTGCCAGTAGTATATCCCAGGGCACAGATACGCAGTATTTT. V is TRBV19 and J is TRBJ2-3; no firm D call. Germline CDR1 reads LNHDA; CDR2 reads SQIVND (reference sequence). The CDR3 totals 14 residues. Trimming took off 2 bases at V and 1 base at J, with 7 bases between the two ends.